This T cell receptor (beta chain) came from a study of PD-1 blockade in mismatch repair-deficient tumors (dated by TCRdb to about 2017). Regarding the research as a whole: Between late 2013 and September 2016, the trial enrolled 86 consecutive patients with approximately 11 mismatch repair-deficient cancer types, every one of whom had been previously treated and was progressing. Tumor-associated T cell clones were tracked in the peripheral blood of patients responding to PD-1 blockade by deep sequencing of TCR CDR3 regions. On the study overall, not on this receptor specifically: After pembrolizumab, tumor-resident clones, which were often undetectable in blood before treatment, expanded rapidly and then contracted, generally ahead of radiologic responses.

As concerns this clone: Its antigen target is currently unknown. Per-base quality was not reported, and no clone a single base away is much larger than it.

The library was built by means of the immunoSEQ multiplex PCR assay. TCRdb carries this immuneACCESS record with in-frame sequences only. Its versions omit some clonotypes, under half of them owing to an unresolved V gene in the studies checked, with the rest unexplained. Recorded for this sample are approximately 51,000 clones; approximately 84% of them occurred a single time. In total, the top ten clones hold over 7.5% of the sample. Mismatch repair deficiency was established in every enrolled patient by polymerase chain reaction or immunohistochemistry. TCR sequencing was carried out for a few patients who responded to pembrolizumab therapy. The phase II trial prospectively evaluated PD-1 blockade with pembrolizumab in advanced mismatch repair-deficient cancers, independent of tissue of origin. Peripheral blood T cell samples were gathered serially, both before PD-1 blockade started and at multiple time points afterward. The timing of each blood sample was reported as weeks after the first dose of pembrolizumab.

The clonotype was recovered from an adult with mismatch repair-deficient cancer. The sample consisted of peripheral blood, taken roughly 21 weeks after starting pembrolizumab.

The base sequence is TGTGCCAGCAGCTTTGGGCAAGAGACCCAGTACTTC. Its protein reads: CASSFGQETQYF. The chain is made from TRBV5-4 and TRBJ2-5; the D gene is unclear. Trimming costs V 2 bases and J 2 bases, and their ends lie 4 bases apart. CDR1 SGHNT and CDR2 YYREEE are derived from the germline V gene (reference sequence). The CDR3, cysteine through phenylalanine, is 12 amino acids long. Left in the record is the CDR3 DNA by itself, 36 bases read in frame from the first base.